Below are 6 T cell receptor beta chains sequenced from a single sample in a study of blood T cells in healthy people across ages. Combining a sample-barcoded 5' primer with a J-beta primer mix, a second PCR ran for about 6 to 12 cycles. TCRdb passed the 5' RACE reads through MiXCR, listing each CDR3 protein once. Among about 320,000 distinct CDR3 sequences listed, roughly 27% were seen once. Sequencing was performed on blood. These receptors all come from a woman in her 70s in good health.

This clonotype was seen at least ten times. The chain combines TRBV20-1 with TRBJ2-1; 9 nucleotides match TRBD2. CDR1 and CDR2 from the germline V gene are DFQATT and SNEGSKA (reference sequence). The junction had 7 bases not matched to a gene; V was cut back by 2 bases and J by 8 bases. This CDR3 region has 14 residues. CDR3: CSARISGSQHEQFF. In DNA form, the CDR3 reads TGCAGTGCTAGAATTAGCGGGAGTCAGCATGAGCAGTTCTTC.

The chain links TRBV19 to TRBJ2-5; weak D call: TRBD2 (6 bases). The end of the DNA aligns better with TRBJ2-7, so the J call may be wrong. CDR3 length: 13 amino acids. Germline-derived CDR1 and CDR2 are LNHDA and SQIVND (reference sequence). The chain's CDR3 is CASSIRTKYEQYF. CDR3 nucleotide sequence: TGTGCCAGTAGTATACGGACTAAATACGAGCAGTACTTC.

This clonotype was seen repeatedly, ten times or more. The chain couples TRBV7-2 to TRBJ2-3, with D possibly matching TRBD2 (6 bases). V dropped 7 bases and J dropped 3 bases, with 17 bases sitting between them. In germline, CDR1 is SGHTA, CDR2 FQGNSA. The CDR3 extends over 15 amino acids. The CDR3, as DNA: TGTGCCAGCACCAACCGGAGAGGAGGGACAGATACGCAGTATTTT. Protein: CASTNRRGGTDTQYF.

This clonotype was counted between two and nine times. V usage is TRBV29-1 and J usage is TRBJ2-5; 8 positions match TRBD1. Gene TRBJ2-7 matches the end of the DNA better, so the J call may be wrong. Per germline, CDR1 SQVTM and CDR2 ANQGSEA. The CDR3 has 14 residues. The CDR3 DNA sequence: TGCAGCGTTGGCAAGATGACAGGGGTCGACGAGCAGTACTTC. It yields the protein CSVGKMTGVDEQYF.

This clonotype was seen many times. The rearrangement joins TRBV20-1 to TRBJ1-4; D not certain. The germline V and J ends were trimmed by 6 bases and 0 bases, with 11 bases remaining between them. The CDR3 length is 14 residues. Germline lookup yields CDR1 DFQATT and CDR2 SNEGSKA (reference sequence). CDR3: CSALQRATNEKLFF. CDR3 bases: TGCAGTGCCCTGCAGCGGGCAACTAATGAAAAACTGTTTTTT.

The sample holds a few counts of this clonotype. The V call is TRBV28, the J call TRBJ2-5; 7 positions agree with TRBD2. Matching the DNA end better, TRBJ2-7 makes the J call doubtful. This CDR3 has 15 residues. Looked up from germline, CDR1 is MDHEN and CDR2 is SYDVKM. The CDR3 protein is CASSLHQGGTYEQYF. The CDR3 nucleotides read TGTGCCAGCAGTTTACATCAGGGAGGGACCTACGAGCAGTACTTC.